This T cell receptor (beta chain) was recorded in a study of blood T cells in healthy people across ages. Study observations and caveats: Expanded clonotype shifts may have been confounded, as the donors had an unknown CMV status.

About this clonotype: Its antigen is currently unknown.

A sample-barcoded 5' primer and a J-beta primer mix were used in a second PCR of roughly 6 to 11 cycles. Each cDNA molecule received a tag from a template-switch adaptor that had 12 random nucleotides. MiXCR was run by TCRdb on the 5' RACE reads, yielding one entry per CDR3 protein. The data contain approximately 1,100,000 distinct CDR3 sequences, under 45% of them singletons. The length of the CDR3 is 14 residues. The V and J ends lost 6 bases and 3 bases respectively, with 9 bases between them. The germline gives CDR1 MNHEY, CDR2 SVGAGI. This TCR derives from a woman aged 55-69 years in good health. Sequences were obtained from blood. The chain combines TRBV6-5 with TRBJ1-6, with D uncertain. CDR3: CASSLNYYNSPLHF. The CDR3 DNA is TGTGCCAGCAGCCTGAACTACTATAATTCACCCCTCCACTTT.